This is a list of T cell receptor beta chains from one sample in a study of cytomegalovirus exposure and HLA in healthy donors. Libraries were prepared by immunoSEQ multiplex PCR; TCRdb keeps only in-frame clonotypes and omits some of them. The sample records approximately 200,000 clones, 70% to 80% being singletons. Sequenced material: PBMCs. All receptors come from a man aged 25 to 45 in good health and CMV-seronegative. Both conserved end residues are part of each CDR3. D genes are given only for firm matches. Clone size is given for some rows only: seen once, a few or many times, or a class if the clone is expanded.

cdr3_length: 20
clone_size: -
v_call: TRBV27
j_call: TRBJ1-4
d_call: -
cdr3_nt: TGTGCCAGCGGAAAAGAGGAGTGGGGCGGGGGGCCTTCAACTAATGAAAAACTGTTTTTT
cdr3_aa: CASGKEEWGGGPSTNEKLFF

cdr3_length: 17
clone_size: few
v_call: TRBV5-1
j_call: TRBJ2-5
d_call: TRBD2
cdr3_nt: TGCGCCAGCAGCAGGGGACTAGCGGGAGAGGGGCAAGAGACCCAGTACTTC
cdr3_aa: CASSRGLAGEGQETQYF

cdr3_length: 15
clone_size: -
v_call: TRBV29-1
j_call: TRBJ2-5
d_call: -
cdr3_nt: TGCAGCGTTGTTGCGGGGAGTGTATACCAAGAGACCCAGTACTTC
cdr3_aa: CSVVAGSVYQETQYF

cdr3_length: 11
clone_size: few
v_call: TRBV7-3
j_call: TRBJ1-1
d_call: -
cdr3_nt: TGTGCCAGCAGCCCAGGTGTTGAAGCTTTCTTT
cdr3_aa: CASSPGVEAFF

cdr3_length: 14
clone_size: -
v_call: TRBV5-6
j_call: TRBJ2-1
d_call: -
cdr3_nt: TGTGCCAGCAGCTTGCCTATTGGGAGGAATGAGCAGTTCTTC
cdr3_aa: CASSLPIGRNEQFF

cdr3_length: 15
clone_size: -
v_call: TRBV5-1
j_call: TRBJ1-4
d_call: TRBD1
cdr3_nt: TGCGCCAGCAGCTCGGCAGGGACAGCTAATGAAAAACTGTTTTTT
cdr3_aa: CASSSAGTANEKLFF

cdr3_length: 14
clone_size: once
v_call: TRBV9
j_call: TRBJ1-6
d_call: -
cdr3_nt: TGTGCCAGCAGCGCAGGAGACAGAAACTCACCCCTCCACTTT
cdr3_aa: CASSAGDRNSPLHF

cdr3_length: 17
clone_size: few
v_call: TRBV15
j_call: TRBJ1-5
d_call: TRBD1
cdr3_nt: TGTGCCACCAGCCAACAACCAAAGACAGGGGTGGAACAGCCCCAGCATTTT
cdr3_aa: CATSQQPKTGVEQPQHF

cdr3_length: 14
clone_size: -
v_call: TRBV6-5
j_call: TRBJ2-7
d_call: TRBD1
cdr3_nt: TGTGCCAGCAGACCGGGACAGGGTTCCTACGAGCAGTACTTC
cdr3_aa: CASRPGQGSYEQYF

cdr3_length: 15
clone_size: -
v_call: TRBV6-5
j_call: TRBJ1-3
d_call: TRBD1
cdr3_nt: TGTGCCAGCAGTGCCACCGGGACAGGTGGAAACACCATATATTTT
cdr3_aa: CASSATGTGGNTIYF

cdr3_length: 15
clone_size: -
v_call: TRBV2
j_call: TRBJ2-2
d_call: -
cdr3_nt: TGTGCCAGCAGTGAAGATGCAGAGAACACCGGGGAGCTGTTTTTT
cdr3_aa: CASSEDAENTGELFF

cdr3_length: 16
clone_size: -
v_call: TRBV5-1
j_call: TRBJ2-3
d_call: -
cdr3_nt: TGCGCCAGCAGCCCCTCGACGGGGAGTGTGGCAGATACGCAGTATTTT
cdr3_aa: CASSPSTGSVADTQYF

cdr3_length: 14
clone_size: -
v_call: TRBV2
j_call: TRBJ2-7
d_call: -
cdr3_nt: TGTGCCAGCAGTGGCCAAACTACGTCAGTCGAGCAGTACTTC
cdr3_aa: CASSGQTTSVEQYF

cdr3_length: 13
clone_size: many
v_call: TRBV11-1
j_call: TRBJ2-1
d_call: -
cdr3_nt: TGTGCCAGCAGCTTACGTGAGGAAGGTGAGCAGTTCTTC
cdr3_aa: CASSLREEGEQFF

cdr3_length: 15
clone_size: few
v_call: TRBV9
j_call: TRBJ2-5
d_call: TRBD2
cdr3_nt: TGTGCCAGCAGCGTAGGGCCGGGGGGGCGGGAGACCCAGTACTTC
cdr3_aa: CASSVGPGGRETQYF

cdr3_length: 18
clone_size: -
v_call: TRBV6-4
j_call: TRBJ2-4
d_call: TRBD1
cdr3_nt: TGTGCCAGCAGAACGGACAGGGTAGAATTTCTAGCCAAAAACATTCAGTACTTC
cdr3_aa: CASRTDRVEFLAKNIQYF

cdr3_length: 14
clone_size: -
v_call: TRBV28
j_call: TRBJ1-2
d_call: -
cdr3_nt: TGTGCCAGCAGTTCCCTTATGGAGGGGCGAGGCTACACCTTC
cdr3_aa: CASSSLMEGRGYTF

cdr3_length: 11
clone_size: -
v_call: TRBV10-3
j_call: TRBJ2-5
d_call: -
cdr3_nt: TGTGCCATCAGTGATAAAGAGACCCAGTACTTC
cdr3_aa: CAISDKETQYF

cdr3_length: 15
clone_size: -
v_call: TRBV13
j_call: TRBJ2-7
d_call: TRBD1
cdr3_nt: TGTGCCAGCAGCGACGAGACAGGGGAATCGTACGAGCAGTACTTC
cdr3_aa: CASSDETGESYEQYF

cdr3_length: 15
clone_size: once
v_call: TRBV7-2
j_call: TRBJ2-3
d_call: -
cdr3_nt: TGTGCCAGCAGCCCCTGGCCGGGTTCGACAGATACGCAGTATTTT
cdr3_aa: CASSPWPGSTDTQYF

cdr3_length: 15
clone_size: -
v_call: TRBV5-1
j_call: TRBJ1-5
d_call: -
cdr3_nt: TGCGCCAGTAAACTTAGCCCGGCGTCCAATCAGCCCCAGCATTTT
cdr3_aa: CASKLSPASNQPQHF

cdr3_length: 13
clone_size: -
v_call: TRBV9
j_call: TRBJ2-2
d_call: -
cdr3_nt: TGTGCCAGCAGCGTAGTTTTCGGTGGGGAGCTGTTTTTT
cdr3_aa: CASSVVFGGELFF

cdr3_length: 15
clone_size: -
v_call: TRBV2
j_call: TRBJ1-2
d_call: TRBD1
cdr3_nt: TGTGCCAGCAGGCCCGGACAGGGTCGGAACTATGGCTACACCTTC
cdr3_aa: CASRPGQGRNYGYTF

cdr3_length: 14
clone_size: -
v_call: TRBV11-2
j_call: TRBJ2-7
d_call: TRBD1
cdr3_nt: TGTGCCAGCACCCCGGGACAGGGCCCCTACGAGCAGTACTTC
cdr3_aa: CASTPGQGPYEQYF

cdr3_length: 14
clone_size: -
v_call: TRBV19
j_call: TRBJ2-7
d_call: TRBD1
cdr3_nt: TGTGCCAGTAGTATCTCGGGACAGATCTACGAGCAGTACTTC
cdr3_aa: CASSISGQIYEQYF

cdr3_length: 16
clone_size: -
v_call: TRBV13
j_call: TRBJ2-4
d_call: TRBD2
cdr3_nt: TGTGCCAGCAGCAAAAATGCGGGAGTGGGCAAAAACATTCAGTACTTC
cdr3_aa: CASSKNAGVGKNIQYF

cdr3_length: 15
clone_size: -
v_call: TRBV7-9
j_call: TRBJ2-7
d_call: TRBD1
cdr3_nt: TGTGCCAGCAGCCGGGGACAGGCCGCCGGGGACGAGCAGTACTTC
cdr3_aa: CASSRGQAAGDEQYF

cdr3_length: 17
clone_size: -
v_call: TRBV27
j_call: TRBJ2-7
d_call: TRBD2
cdr3_nt: TGTGCCAGCAGATTAGCGGGAGGGACTCCTAGCTCCTACGAGCAGTACTTC
cdr3_aa: CASRLAGGTPSSYEQYF

cdr3_length: 14
clone_size: once
v_call: TRBV5-1
j_call: TRBJ2-7
d_call: -
cdr3_nt: TGCGCCAGCAGTTTCGGATCGTCAGGCTACGAGCAGTACTTC
cdr3_aa: CASSFGSSGYEQYF

cdr3_length: 17
clone_size: -
v_call: TRBV7-3
j_call: TRBJ1-1
d_call: TRBD1
cdr3_nt: TGTGCCAGCAGCTTAAACCTATGGACAGGAGGCCCGACTGAAGCTTTCTTT
cdr3_aa: CASSLNLWTGGPTEAFF

cdr3_length: 15
clone_size: -
v_call: TRBV2
j_call: TRBJ2-7
d_call: TRBD2
cdr3_nt: TGTGCCAGCAGCGTAAGGGAGGGGAGTCCCTACGAGCAGTACTTC
cdr3_aa: CASSVREGSPYEQYF

cdr3_length: 19
clone_size: -
v_call: TRBV28
j_call: TRBJ2-3
d_call: TRBD2
cdr3_nt: TGTGCCAGCAGCCCCACCCCGACTGGTGCGGGAGTCCGCACAGATACGCAGTATTTT
cdr3_aa: CASSPTPTGAGVRTDTQYF

cdr3_length: 16
clone_size: few
v_call: TRBV19
j_call: TRBJ2-2
d_call: TRBD2
cdr3_nt: TGTGCCAGTAACCCGAGGGGAGGGCCTCGTTCCGGGGAGCTGTTTTTT
cdr3_aa: CASNPRGGPRSGELFF

cdr3_length: 18
clone_size: -
v_call: TRBV28
j_call: TRBJ2-2
d_call: TRBD1
cdr3_nt: TGTGCCAGCAGCGCAACCTTGAGCCGGGACAGAGACACCGGGGAGCTGTTTTTT
cdr3_aa: CASSATLSRDRDTGELFF

cdr3_length: 14
clone_size: -
v_call: TRBV6-1
j_call: TRBJ1-2
d_call: -
cdr3_nt: TGTGCCAGCAGTGAAAGGGGCTTAGGCTATGGCTACACCTTC
cdr3_aa: CASSERGLGYGYTF

cdr3_length: 13
clone_size: -
v_call: TRBV28
j_call: TRBJ1-1
d_call: -
cdr3_nt: TGTGCCAGCAGTCTCGACGGGACACTGGGAGCTTTCTTT
cdr3_aa: CASSLDGTLGAFF

cdr3_length: 15
clone_size: -
v_call: TRBV2
j_call: TRBJ2-3
d_call: -
cdr3_nt: TGTGCCAGCAGTGAGCCCAGGGGAAGCACAGATACGCAGTATTTT
cdr3_aa: CASSEPRGSTDTQYF

cdr3_length: 16
clone_size: -
v_call: TRBV6-1
j_call: TRBJ2-1
d_call: TRBD2
cdr3_nt: TGTGCCAGCAGTGAACTAGCGGAGGTCTCCTACAATGAGCAGTTCTTC
cdr3_aa: CASSELAEVSYNEQFF

cdr3_length: 15
clone_size: -
v_call: TRBV7-9
j_call: TRBJ2-6
d_call: -
cdr3_nt: TGTGCCAGCAGCACTACAAGGTCTGGGGCCAACGTCCTGACTTTC
cdr3_aa: CASSTTRSGANVLTF

cdr3_length: 15
clone_size: once
v_call: TRBV7-7
j_call: TRBJ2-3
d_call: -
cdr3_nt: TGTGCTAGCAGCTTAATCCGCGGGAGCACAGATACGCAGTATTTT
cdr3_aa: CASSLIRGSTDTQYF

cdr3_length: 16
clone_size: -
v_call: TRBV5-1
j_call: TRBJ2-5
d_call: TRBD2
cdr3_nt: TGCGCCAGCAGCTTGGACCCTAGCGGGAAGGGAGAGACCCAGTACTTC
cdr3_aa: CASSLDPSGKGETQYF

cdr3_length: 11
clone_size: -
v_call: TRBV20-1
j_call: TRBJ1-1
d_call: -
cdr3_nt: TGCAGTGCTAGGGACAGCGGTGAAGCTTTCTTT
cdr3_aa: CSARDSGEAFF

cdr3_length: 13
clone_size: -
v_call: TRBV7-9
j_call: TRBJ2-3
d_call: -
cdr3_nt: TGTGCCAGCAGACCAACAGGGCCAGATACGCAGTATTTT
cdr3_aa: CASRPTGPDTQYF

cdr3_length: 13
clone_size: once
v_call: TRBV7-9
j_call: TRBJ2-3
d_call: -
cdr3_nt: TGTGCCAGCAGCTTAGTCAACACAGATACGCAGTATTTT
cdr3_aa: CASSLVNTDTQYF

cdr3_length: 14
clone_size: -
v_call: TRBV19
j_call: TRBJ2-7
d_call: TRBD2
cdr3_nt: TGTGCCAGTAGCCTGAGCATAGCGGGACTGGAGCAGTACTTC
cdr3_aa: CASSLSIAGLEQYF

cdr3_length: 15
clone_size: -
v_call: TRBV10-1
j_call: TRBJ2-3
d_call: TRBD2
cdr3_nt: TGCGCCAGCAGTGGGACTAGCGGGAGTTCAGATACGCAGTATTTT
cdr3_aa: CASSGTSGSSDTQYF

cdr3_length: 14
clone_size: -
v_call: TRBV6-5
j_call: TRBJ2-7
d_call: TRBD2
cdr3_nt: TGTGCCAGCACCCCGTCACTAGCGGCCTACGAGCAGTACTTC
cdr3_aa: CASTPSLAAYEQYF

cdr3_length: 15
clone_size: -
v_call: TRBV2
j_call: TRBJ2-6
d_call: -
cdr3_nt: TGTGCCAGCAGGGCTTCAGTCTCTGGGGCCAACGTCCTGACTTTC
cdr3_aa: CASRASVSGANVLTF

cdr3_length: 13
clone_size: once
v_call: TRBV7-9
j_call: TRBJ2-5
d_call: TRBD1
cdr3_nt: TGTGCCAGCAGCGGGACAGGGGGGGAGACCCAGTACTTC
cdr3_aa: CASSGTGGETQYF

cdr3_length: 15
clone_size: -
v_call: TRBV7-6
j_call: TRBJ2-7
d_call: TRBD1
cdr3_nt: TGTGCCAGCAGCGCAAGACAGGGGGCAGGGTACGAGCAGTACTTC
cdr3_aa: CASSARQGAGYEQYF

cdr3_length: 14
clone_size: -
v_call: TRBV9
j_call: TRBJ1-4
d_call: -
cdr3_nt: TGTGCCAGCAGCGCTCAGGGGAGACTGGGAAAACTGTTTTTT
cdr3_aa: CASSAQGRLGKLFF

cdr3_length: 13
clone_size: -
v_call: TRBV6-1
j_call: TRBJ2-7
d_call: TRBD1
cdr3_nt: TGTGCCAGCAGAGGACAGGGGAGGTACGAGCAGTACTTC
cdr3_aa: CASRGQGRYEQYF

cdr3_length: 18
clone_size: -
v_call: TRBV7-6
j_call: TRBJ2-5
d_call: TRBD2
cdr3_nt: TGTGCCAGCAGCTTAGTAAGGACTAGCGGGAGACCAAGTGAGACCCAGTACTTC
cdr3_aa: CASSLVRTSGRPSETQYF

cdr3_length: 15
clone_size: -
v_call: TRBV7-9
j_call: TRBJ2-7
d_call: TRBD1
cdr3_nt: TGTGCCAGCAGCTCCCGGACAGGAACATCCTACGAGCAGTACTTC
cdr3_aa: CASSSRTGTSYEQYF

cdr3_length: 13
clone_size: -
v_call: TRBV7-6
j_call: TRBJ2-7
d_call: TRBD1
cdr3_nt: TGTGCCAGCAGCTTGGCAGGGGGCTACGAGCAGTACTTC
cdr3_aa: CASSLAGGYEQYF

cdr3_length: 18
clone_size: -
v_call: TRBV5-1
j_call: TRBJ2-2
d_call: TRBD1
cdr3_nt: TGCGCCAGCAGCTTGGGATGGCTGACAGGGTCCGTCACCGGGGAGCTGTTTTTT
cdr3_aa: CASSLGWLTGSVTGELFF

cdr3_length: 14
clone_size: -
v_call: TRBV7-9
j_call: TRBJ2-3
d_call: -
cdr3_nt: TGTGCCAGCAGCCCTCAGACTAGTTCTCGTACGCAGTATTTT
cdr3_aa: CASSPQTSSRTQYF

cdr3_length: 14
clone_size: -
v_call: TRBV5-6
j_call: TRBJ2-7
d_call: TRBD2
cdr3_nt: TGTGCCAGCAGCATGGGACTAGCGGGACTCCAGCAGTACTTC
cdr3_aa: CASSMGLAGLQQYF

cdr3_length: 15
clone_size: -
v_call: TRBV27
j_call: TRBJ2-7
d_call: TRBD1
cdr3_nt: TGTGCCAGCAGTTCAGGACAGGGTCTCTCCTACGAGCAGTACTTC
cdr3_aa: CASSSGQGLSYEQYF

cdr3_length: 13
clone_size: -
v_call: TRBV29-1
j_call: TRBJ2-5
d_call: -
cdr3_nt: TGCAGCGCTGGGGGGGGCAGAAGGGAGACCCAGTACTTC
cdr3_aa: CSAGGGRRETQYF